A single sample gave rise to the 11 T cell receptor beta chains below, sequenced in a study of T cell responses to AZD1222 COVID-19 vaccine. The protocol was immunoSEQ multiplex PCR, while the TCRdb copy is restricted to in-frame clones and leaves out a portion. The repertoire holds 85,000 to 130,000 clones, with approximately 89% as singletons. The specimen comprised peripheral blood, sampled on day 0 of AZD1222 vaccination. The receptor source for this set is an adult in good health.

This chain connects TRBV4-2 to TRBJ2-7; unclear D gene. The CDR3 totals 15 residues. Germline lookup yields CDR1 LGHNA and CDR2 YNFKEQ. Trimming removed 0 bases from V and 2 bases from J, with 11 bases in between. CDR3 nucleotide sequence: TGTGCCAGCAGCCAAGAGGGCAGTCTAGCCTACGAGCAGTACTTC. This gives the protein CASSQEGSLAYEQYF.

The rearrangement joins TRBV28 to TRBJ2-7, with 8 positions matching TRBD1. Germline loops: CDR1 MDHEN, CDR2 SYDVKM. This CDR3 spans 15 amino acids. Trimming at V came to 6 bases and at J to 2 bases, leaving 9 bases not matched to a gene. The CDR3 sequence: CASSGAPGQAYEQYF. CDR3 bases: TGTGCCAGCAGCGGGGCCCCGGGACAGGCCTACGAGCAGTACTTC.

V and J are TRBV7-3 and TRBJ2-2; D not certain. CDR1 is SGHTA and CDR2 is FQGTGA in the germline V gene. V gave up 5 bases and J gave up 1 base, with 14 bases separating them. CDR3 length: 16 amino acids. The CDR3 reads CASSRRGPLNTGELFF. The CDR3 nucleotides are TGTGCCAGCAGCCGACGAGGCCCCCTGAACACCGGGGAGCTGTTTTTT.

V and J are TRBV7-2 and TRBJ2-3; tentatively, D is TRBD2 (5 bases). CDR1 is SGHTA, CDR2 FQGNSA, per germline. V was shortened by 4 bases and J by 3 bases, with 11 bases between the two germline ends. The CDR3 is 14 residues long. The CDR3 loop is CASSSSFFTDTQYF. The CDR3 nucleotides read TGTGCCAGCAGCTCTAGCTTTTTTACAGATACGCAGTATTTT.

The sample holds one count of this clone. The chain joins TRBV7-8 to TRBJ2-3; D gene uncertain. Germline CDR1 and CDR2: SGHVS and FQNEAQ. This CDR3 region has 15 residues. The V end lost 1 base, the J end lost 8 bases, and 16 bases lay between the germline ends. CDR3 region: CASSLEILSRGTQYF. CDR3 bases: TGTGCCAGCAGCTTAGAAATCTTATCCCGCGGTACGCAGTATTTT.

The CDR3: CASSQASRGGGGYSYEQYF. For the CDR3, the DNA is TGCGCCAGCAGCCAAGCCTCCAGGGGGGGAGGCGGCTACTCCTACGAGCAGTACTTC. V gene TRBV4-1 combines with J gene TRBJ2-7; D may be TRBD1 or TRBD2 (7 bases each). The CDR3 runs to 19 residues. The germline gives CDR1 MGHRA, CDR2 YSYEKL. V lost 1 base, J lost 0 bases, and 22 bases lay in between.

V and J are TRBV7-9 and TRBJ2-7; 9 nucleotides align to TRBD2. Germline V CDR1 and CDR2: SEHNR, FQNEAQ (reference sequence). The CDR3 extends over 13 amino acids. V was pared by 6 bases and J by 5 bases, with 5 bases of the junction left unmatched. This chain's CDR3 is CASSLAGRDEQYF. DNA for the CDR3: TGTGCCAGCAGTCTAGCGGGGCGGGACGAGCAGTACTTC. Using reference TRBV7-9 and TRBJ2-7 for the parts outside the CDR3, the full variable domain is DTGVSQNPRHKITKRGQNVTFRCDPISEHNRLYWYRQTLGQGPEFLTYFQNEAQLEKSRLLSDRFSAERPKGSFSTLEIQRTEQGDSAMYLCASSLAGRDEQYFGPGTRLTVT.

The rearrangement joins TRBV7-3 to TRBJ2-5; D might be TRBD2 (6 bases). Germline lookup yields CDR1 SGHTA and CDR2 FQGTGA. V was cut by 0 bases and J by 0 bases, with 8 bases left in between. The CDR3 sequence is 15 residues long. This chain's CDR3 is CASSLTGGDQETQYF. CDR3 in DNA: TGTGCCAGCAGCTTAACCGGCGGGGACCAAGAGACCCAGTACTTC. Looking up the rest from reference TRBV7-3 and TRBJ2-5 gives the full variable domain: GAGVSQTPSNKVTEKGKYVELRCDPISGHTALYWYRQSLGQGPEFLIYFQGTGAADDSGLPNDRFFAVRPEGSVSTLKIQRTERGDSAVYLCASSLTGGDQETQYFGPGTRLLVL.

The chain recombines TRBV7-9 with TRBJ2-1, with TRBD2 matching over 9 bases. This CDR3 comprises 15 residues. Trimming at V came to 3 bases and at J to 8 bases, leaving 8 bases not matched to a gene. The germline gives CDR1 SEHNR, CDR2 FQNEAQ (reference sequence). For the CDR3, the DNA is TGTGCCAGCAGCTTCGGGACTAGCACGAGGGATGAGCAGTTCTTC. It codes for CASSFGTSTRDEQFF. The variable domain in full, completed from reference TRBV7-9 and TRBJ2-1, reads DTGVSQNPRHKITKRGQNVTFRCDPISEHNRLYWYRQTLGQGPEFLTYFQNEAQLEKSRLLSDRFSAERPKGSFSTLEIQRTEQGDSAMYLCASSFGTSTRDEQFFGPGTRLTVL.

The chain uses TRBV7-2 and TRBJ1-5, with D unresolved. The CDR3 runs to 15 residues. CDR1 is SGHTA and CDR2 is FQGNSA in the germline V gene. The ends were cut back, 2 bases at V and 1 base at J, with 9 bases in the middle. The DNA for the CDR3 is TGTGCCAGCAGCTTAAACGGGGTAAGCAATCAGCCCCAGCATTTT. The encoded protein is CASSLNGVSNQPQHF.

The J gene is TRBJ2-2, the V gene TRBV2, with 7 bases matching TRBD2. The germline V gene encodes CDR1 SNHLY and CDR2 FYNNEI. Trimming at V came to 4 bases and at J to 4 bases, leaving 6 bases not matched to a gene. The CDR3 totals 15 residues. The CDR3 spells CASSGPGTTTGELFF. CDR3 in DNA: TGTGCCAGCAGTGGTCCGGGGACTACCACCGGGGAGCTGTTTTTT.